This T cell receptor (beta chain) was documented in a study of early T cells in non-severe SARS-CoV-2 infection (dated by TCRdb to the early 2020s). At the level of the whole study: TCR sequencing used bulk RNA from unsorted whole blood, so alpha and beta chains could not be paired. Paper-wide results and their limitations: VDJdb matching was skewed toward anti-spike CD8 responses, so virus-specific expansions were likely underestimated and private and CD4 specificities were missed.

A case-control design nested within a healthcare worker cohort in London, UK, was used, with weekly nasopharyngeal swab PCR tests and blood sampling performed. Healthcare workers were recruited between 23 and 31 March 2020, during the week of the UK lockdown, and were followed weekly for up to about 15 weeks. Libraries came from 5' RACE. The instrument was a NextSeq 500. To correct for sequencing error and PCR bias, the TCR library protocol tagged individual cDNA molecules with unique molecular identifiers. Both TCR alpha and beta chains were sequenced, and tight co-correlation was observed between alpha and beta sequence abundances in each sample. The study's processing was this. V gene, J gene and CDR3 annotation of TCR sequences was performed with Decombinator V4. TCRs were defined as expanded if a significant change between any two time points was detected under a Poisson model with p below 0.0001. TCR abundances were normalised to the total number of TCRs sequenced per sample and were expressed as counts per million. MAIT TCRs were defined by TRAV1-2 paired with TRAJ12, TRAJ20 or TRAJ33, and iNKT TCRs by TRAV10 paired with TRAJ18. VDJdb, accessed 1 November 2021, was searched for CMV, EBV and SARS-CoV-2 annotated TCRs, with TCRs annotated for multiple antigens excluded. TCRdb handled the public reads itself, with Q25 trimming in fastp and clone calling in MiXCR, and kept productive beta chains. One record per CDR3 amino acid sequence lists the most common genes and DNA. The authors' filters were not applied to this entry. The table for this sample lists some 60,000 distinct CDR3 sequences; approximately 9.3% of them were counted only once. 8.6% of the sample rests with the top ten.

In its sample, this clonotype was seen many times. Its antigen is currently not known. Per-nucleotide qualities are absent, and no much larger clonotype sits a single base away. CDR1 and CDR2 were assigned from the germline V gene as KGHSH and LQKENI. Reading from cysteine to phenylalanine, the CDR3 counts 12 amino acids. The read is trimmed to its CDR3 DNA, 36 bases read in frame from base 1. Between the V and J ends, shortened by 4 bases and 4 bases respectively, the junction contains 7 bases. The chain links TRBV18 with TRBJ1-1; the D gene lacks a confident call. The sequence was collected from an adult who was a healthcare worker with PCR-confirmed SARS-CoV-2 infection or an uninfected control (not recorded which). The specimen was whole blood. Here the CDR3 is given as CASSLAGTEAFF. The nucleotide sequence is given as TGTGCCAGCTCACTGGCAGGCACTGAAGCTTTCTTT.